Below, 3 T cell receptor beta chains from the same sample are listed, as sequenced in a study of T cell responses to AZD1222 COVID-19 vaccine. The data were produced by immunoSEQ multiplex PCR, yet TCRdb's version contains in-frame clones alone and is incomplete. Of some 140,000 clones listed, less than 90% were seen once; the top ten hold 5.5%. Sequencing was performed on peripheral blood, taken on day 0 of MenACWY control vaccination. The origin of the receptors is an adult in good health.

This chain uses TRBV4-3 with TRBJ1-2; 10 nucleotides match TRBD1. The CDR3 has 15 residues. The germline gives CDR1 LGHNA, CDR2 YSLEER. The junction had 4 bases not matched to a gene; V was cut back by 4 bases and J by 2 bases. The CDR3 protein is CASSPETGGNYGYTF. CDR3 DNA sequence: TGCGCCAGCAGCCCAGAGACAGGGGGCAACTATGGCTACACCTTC.

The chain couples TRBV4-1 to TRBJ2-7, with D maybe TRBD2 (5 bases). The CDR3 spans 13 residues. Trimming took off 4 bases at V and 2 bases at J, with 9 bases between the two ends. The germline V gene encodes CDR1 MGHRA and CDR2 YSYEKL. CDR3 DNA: TGCGCCAGCAGCCTAAAGACTACCTACGAGCAGTACGTC. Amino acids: CASSLKTTYEQYV.

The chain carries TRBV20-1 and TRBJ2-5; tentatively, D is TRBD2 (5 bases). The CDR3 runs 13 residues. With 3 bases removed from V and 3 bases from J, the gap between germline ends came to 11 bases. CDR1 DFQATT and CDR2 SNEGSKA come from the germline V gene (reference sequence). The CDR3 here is CSASPGVEETQYF. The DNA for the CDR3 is TGCAGTGCTAGTCCCGGGGTGGAAGAGACCCAGTACTTC.